Below are 2 T cell receptor beta chains sequenced from a single sample in a study of cytomegalovirus exposure and HLA in healthy donors (dated by TCRdb to 2016 to 2017). Preparation of the library involved the immunoSEQ multiplex PCR assay. What TCRdb holds here is the immuneACCESS table cut down to in-frame rearrangements. Part of the clones is not present; checked against another copy, under half of the missing clones reflect an unresolved V gene, and the others are unexplained. The sample table lists about 130,000 clones, 88% of them with a count of one. Approximately 1.5% of the sample lies in the top ten. Sequenced sample: PBMCs. The receptors derive from a man between 25 and 39 years old in good health and CMV-seronegative.

This clone was recorded once. The CDR3 sequence: CASSLRPSGGSYEQYF. The CDR3 nucleotides are TGTGCCAGCAGCCTCCGTCCTAGCGGGGGGTCCTACGAGCAGTACTTC. V is TRBV9 and J is TRBJ2-7; 11 bases map to TRBD2. In germline, CDR1 is SGDLS, CDR2 YYNGEE. V was pared by 4 bases and J by 1 base, with 7 bases of the junction left unmatched. This CDR3 comprises 16 residues.

The V and J genes are TRBV5-1 and TRBJ2-2; 9 bases fit TRBD1. The CDR3 extends over 15 amino acids. V lost 5 bases and J lost 6; bases outside the gene matches: 8. CDR1 SGHRS and CDR2 YFSETQ come from the germline V gene. Here the CDR3 reads CASRSTGGDAGELFF. The DNA of the CDR3 is TGCGCCAGCAGGTCAACAGGGGGCGACGCCGGGGAGCTGTTTTTT. Supplemented by reference TRBV5-1 and TRBJ2-2, the full variable domain reads KAGVTQTPRYLIKTRGQQVTLSCSPISGHRSVSWYQQTPGQGLQFLFEYFSETQRNKGNFPGRFSGRQFSNSRSEMNVSTLELGDSALYLCASRSTGGDAGELFFGEGSRLTVL.